These 12 T cell receptor beta chains originate from one sample sequenced in a study of early T cells in non-severe SARS-CoV-2 infection. One entry per CDR3 protein results from TCRdb running MiXCR on the 5' RACE reads. The sample carries some 35,000 distinct CDR3 sequences, 6% to 8% recorded once. The sequenced sample was whole blood, obtained at baseline. These receptors were taken from an adult who was a healthcare worker with PCR-confirmed SARS-CoV-2 infection or an uninfected control (not recorded which).

A few counts support this clonotype. The gene calls are TRBV5-6 and TRBJ2-3, with D maybe TRBD2 (6 bases). The V end was cut by 2 bases, the J end by 6 bases, with 16 bases between. The CDR3 is 15 residues long. Per the germline V gene, CDR1 is SGHDT and CDR2 is YYEEEE. The CDR3 DNA reads as TGTGCCAGCAGCTTCCGGCCCGGGAGCGGGGATACGCAGTATTTT. Translation gives CASSFRPGSGDTQYF.

This clonotype was seen at least ten times. V gene TRBV29-1 combines with J gene TRBJ1-1; tentatively, D is TRBD1 (5 bases). The V end lost 5 bases, the J end lost 1 base, and 14 bases lay between the germline ends. CDR1 is SQVTM and CDR2 is ANQGSEA in the germline V gene. This CDR3 is 14 amino acids long. CDR3 DNA sequence: TGCAGCGTTCATCTACCGGGACGGAACACTGAAGCTTTCTTT. This encodes CSVHLPGRNTEAFF.

This rearrangement joins TRBV27 to TRBJ2-7; D uncertain. The germline V gene encodes CDR1 MNHEY and CDR2 SMNVEV (reference sequence). CDR3 length equals 12 residues. Trimming stripped 9 bases from V and 0 bases from J, with 9 bases between. This CDR3 reads CARFASSYEQYF. The CDR3 nucleotides are TGTGCCAGATTCGCCAGCTCCTACGAGCAGTACTTC.

This clonotype was recorded at least ten times. This chain uses TRBV7-3 with TRBJ1-1; TRBD1 is a possible D gene (5 bases). CDR1 SGHTA and CDR2 FQGTGA come from the germline V gene. The CDR3 consists of 13 residues. V gave up 3 bases and J gave up 6 bases, with 11 bases separating them. The CDR3, as DNA: TGTGCCAGCAGCTTGCGACAGTCTTCTGAAGCTTTCTTT. This codes for CASSLRQSSEAFF. Combining the CDR3 with reference TRBV7-3 and TRBJ1-1 gives the whole variable domain GAGVSQTPSNKVTEKGKYVELRCDPISGHTALYWYRQSLGQGPEFLIYFQGTGAADDSGLPNDRFFAVRPEGSVSTLKIQRTERGDSAVYLCASSLRQSSEAFFGQGTRLTVV.

This clonotype is classed as medium-sized. The chain uses TRBV6-4 and TRBJ2-2, with TRBD2 as a possible D gene (6 bases). Per the germline V gene, CDR1 is MRHNA and CDR2 is SNTAGT. The CDR3 is 13 residues long. The V gene lost 4 bases and the J gene lost 3 bases, with 6 bases spanning the gap. CDR3 loop: CASSAGDTGELFF. The DNA for the CDR3 is TGTGCCAGCAGTGCGGGGGACACCGGGGAGCTGTTTTTT.

This clonotype showed up many times. This sequence joins TRBV6-5 and TRBJ1-2, with D possibly being TRBD1 (5 bases). Germline loops: CDR1 MNHEY, CDR2 SVGAGI. The CDR3 runs to 11 residues. Trimming took off 10 bases at V and 3 bases at J, with 9 bases between the two ends. In DNA form, the CDR3 reads TGTGCCACGGGGGGGGACTATGGCTACACCTTC. It yields the protein CATGGDYGYTF.

This clonotype was seen at least ten times. The V gene is TRBV30, the J gene TRBJ1-2; the D gene is possibly TRBD1 (6 bases). Looked up from germline, CDR1 is GTSNPN and CDR2 is SVGIG (reference sequence). Trimming cost V 4 bases and J 4 bases, with 10 bases left between them. This CDR3 spans 12 amino acids. CDR3 sequence: CAWTQDSYGYTF. The CDR3 region has the DNA TGTGCCTGGACCCAGGACAGCTATGGCTACACCTTC. Full variable domain (missing parts from reference TRBV30 and TRBJ1-2): SQTIHQWPATLVQPVGSPLSLECTVEGTSNPNLYWYRQAAGRGLQLLFYSVGIGQISSEVPQNLSASRPQDRQFILSSKKLLLSDSGFYLCAWTQDSYGYTFGSGTRLTVV.

This clonotype appeared a few times. The rearrangement joins TRBV20-1 to TRBJ2-3; 8 bases agree with TRBD2. The CDR3 has 14 amino acids. The germline CDR1 and CDR2 sequences are DFQATT and SNEGSKA (reference sequence). With V trimmed by 4 bases and J by 4 bases, 7 bases remained unmatched. The CDR3 reads CSAMGLVGADTQYF. CDR3 nucleotides: TGCAGTGCTATGGGACTAGTGGGGGCAGATACGCAGTATTTT.

This clonotype was counted at least ten times. This rearrangement joins TRBV29-1 to TRBJ1-4; perhaps TRBD1 as D (5 bases). Germline lookup yields CDR1 SQVTM and CDR2 ANQGSEA. The CDR3 runs 13 residues. V was trimmed by 8 bases and J by 4 bases, leaving 14 bases between them. DNA for the CDR3: TGCAGCACCCAACTTGGGGGTAATGAAAAACTGTTTTTT. Protein: CSTQLGGNEKLFF.

This clonotype was observed many times. The V gene is TRBV7-8, the J gene TRBJ1-4; 7 bases agree with TRBD1. This CDR3 contains 15 residues. Germline V gene lookup returns CDR1 SGHVS and CDR2 FQNEAQ. After removal of 0 bases from V and 7 bases from J, the junction contained 5 bases not matched to a gene. DNA for the CDR3: TGTGCCAGCAGCTTAGCCCTTCAGGGGGGTGAAAAACTGTTTTTT. Protein: CASSLALQGGEKLFF.

A few counts support this clonotype. The chain combines TRBV5-4 with TRBJ1-1, with D possibly being TRBD1 (5 bases). The CDR3 consists of 13 residues. Germline CDR1 SGHNT, CDR2 YYREEE (reference sequence). The germline V and J ends were trimmed by 6 bases and 1 base, with 10 bases remaining between them. The CDR3 DNA sequence: TGTGCCAGCACCCGGGGGAAGAACACTGAAGCTTTCTTT. Protein product: CASTRGKNTEAFF.

This clonotype was recorded many times. This chain links TRBV3-1 with TRBJ2-7, with D perhaps matching TRBD2 (5 bases). V lost 7 bases and J 6 bases, leaving 13 bases between the germline ends. Germline CDR1 reads LGHDT; CDR2 reads YNNKEL (reference sequence). This CDR3 has 12 residues. Here the CDR3 reads CASTRAGGEQYF. The CDR3 DNA reads TGTGCCAGCACCCGTGCTGGAGGCGAGCAGTACTTC.